A selection of T cell receptor beta chains follows, all from one sample in a study of T cells in Graves' hyperthyroidism and ophthalmopathy. TCRdb called the multiplex PCR reads again in MiXCR, with one record for every CDR3 protein. The repertoire holds a few hundred thousand distinct CDR3 sequences, with 17% as singletons. Source material: blood. Every receptor here comes from a woman aged 18-29 years with Graves' ophthalmopathy. Each CDR3 is given with its conserved first and last residue. The D gene is left open where the match is weak. Clone size is not always given. Where it is, it says once, few, many or a class for expanded clones.

-,TRBJ1-5,TRBV28,-,TGTGCCAGCAGTTTGGGACTTCGCAAGGTATATCAGCCCCAGCATTTT,CASSLGLRKVYQPQHF
many,TRBJ1-1,TRBV12-5,-,TGTGCTAGTGTCTTGGAGGGATTCGAGAACACTGAAGCTTTCTTT,CASVLEGFENTEAFF
-,TRBJ1-1,TRBV4-3,-,TGCGCCAGCAGCCAACTTGGACCAACAGGACCCACTGAAGCTTTCTTT,CASSQLGPTGPTEAFF
-,TRBJ2-5,TRBV7-9,-,TGTGCCAGCAGATACGACAGTACAAAAGAGACCCAGTACTTC,CASRYDSTKETQYF
-,TRBJ1-1,TRBV7-6,TRBD1,TGTGCCAGCAGCTTGACGGGACAGCCGAACACTGAAGCTTTCTTT,CASSLTGQPNTEAFF
many,TRBJ2-7,TRBV2,TRBD2,TGTGCCAGCAGTGATGTGGCGGGAGTCTTGACCTACGAGCAGTACTTC,CASSDVAGVLTYEQYF
-,TRBJ1-4,TRBV12-3/TRBV12-4,-,TGTGCCAGCGCCTTTTCGGAGAATGAAAAACTGTTTTTT,CASAFSENEKLFF
few,TRBJ2-7,TRBV5-4,-,TGTGCCAGCAGGGAAAGGGGGGGGCCTCTCGAGCAGTACTTC,CASRERGGPLEQYF
few,TRBJ2-1,TRBV5-6,-,TGTGCCAGCAGCTTGGCCGGGAGCACCCCCCCCTTCTTC,CASSLAGSTPPFF
-,TRBJ2-3,TRBV6-1,TRBD1,TGTGCCAGCAGGCCAGACAGGGGGACAAGCACAGATACGCAGTATTTT,CASRPDRGTSTDTQYF